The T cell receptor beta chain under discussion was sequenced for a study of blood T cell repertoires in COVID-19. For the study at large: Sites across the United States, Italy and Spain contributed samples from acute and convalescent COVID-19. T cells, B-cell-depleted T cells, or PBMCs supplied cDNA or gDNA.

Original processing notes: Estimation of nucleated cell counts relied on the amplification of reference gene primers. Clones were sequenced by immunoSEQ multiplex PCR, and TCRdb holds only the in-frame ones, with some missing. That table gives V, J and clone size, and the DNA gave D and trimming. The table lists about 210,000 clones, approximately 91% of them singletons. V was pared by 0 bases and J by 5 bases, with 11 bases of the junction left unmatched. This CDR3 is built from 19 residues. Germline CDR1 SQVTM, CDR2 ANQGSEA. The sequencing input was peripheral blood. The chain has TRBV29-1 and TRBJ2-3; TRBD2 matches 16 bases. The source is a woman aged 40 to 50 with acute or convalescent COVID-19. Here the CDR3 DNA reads TGCAGCGTTGAAGATCTTCAGGGGACTAGCGGGGGGGCGATAGATACGCAGTATTTT. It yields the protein CSVEDLQGTSGGAIDTQYF.